A single sample is the source of the 20 T cell receptor beta chains below, sequenced in a study of blood T cell repertoires in COVID-19. This table comes from immunoSEQ multiplex PCR, and its TCRdb copy is limited to in-frame clones, with some not included. Among some 180,000 clones listed, less than 90% were seen once. The sample comprised peripheral blood. These receptors all stem from a man between 65 and 85 years old with active or convalescent COVID-19.

CDR3 region: CASQGAEAFF. The CDR3 nucleotides read TGCGCCAGTCAGGGGGCAGAAGCTTTCTTT. The chain joins TRBV10-2 to TRBJ1-1, with 8 nucleotides matching TRBD1. The V and J ends lost 9 bases and 8 bases, in that order; junction bases with no gene match: 2. Per germline, CDR1 WSHSY and CDR2 SAAADI. CDR3 size: 10 residues.

The genes are TRBV15 and TRBJ1-1; the D gene is possibly TRBD1 (6 bases). The CDR3 contains 15 residues. The germline CDR1 and CDR2 sequences are LNHNV and YYDKDF (reference sequence). V was pared by 6 bases and J by 0 bases, with 14 bases between. The CDR3 sequence: CATSTGQGMNTEAFF. The DNA of the CDR3 is TGTGCCACCAGTACAGGTCAGGGGATGAACACTGAAGCTTTCTTT. The complete variable domain, with remaining parts taken from reference TRBV15 and TRBJ1-1, reads DAMVIQNPRYQVTQFGKPVTLSCSQTLNHNVMYWYQQKSSQAPKLLFHYYDKDFNNEADTPDNFQSRRPNTSFCFLDIRSPGLGDTAMYLCATSTGQGMNTEAFFGQGTRLTVV.

The chain joins TRBV7-3 to TRBJ2-1; TRBD2 is a possible D gene (6 bases). CDR3 length equals 17 residues. Per the germline V gene, CDR1 is SGHTA and CDR2 is FQGTGA. Trimming took 5 bases from V and 10 from J, leaving 27 bases between them. CDR3 protein: CASSPTPMAGRMGEQFF. As DNA, the CDR3 is TGTGCCAGCAGCCCTACCCCTATGGCGGGGCGGATGGGGGAGCAGTTCTTC.

The rearrangement uses TRBV5-1 and TRBJ1-4, with unresolved D. V was shortened by 4 bases and J by 2 bases, with 12 bases between the two germline ends. Germline values: CDR1 SGHRS, CDR2 YFSETQ. This CDR3 contains 15 residues. The CDR3 nucleotides read TGCGCCAGCAGCCGGGATGGGGATACTAATGAAAAACTGTTTTTT. Translated, it gives CASSRDGDTNEKLFF.

The chain carries TRBV5-1 and TRBJ2-5; D possibly corresponds to TRBD1 (5 bases). Trimming took off 2 bases at V and 1 base at J, with 12 bases between the two ends. The germline V gene has CDR1 SGHRS and CDR2 YFSETQ. CDR3 length: 15 residues. The CDR3 spells CASSFRTSLQETQYF. The CDR3 DNA follows: TGCGCCAGCAGCTTCCGGACAAGCCTCCAAGAGACCCAGTACTTC.

This chain joins TRBV9 and TRBJ2-7; 7 bases align to TRBD1. Trimming cost V 0 bases and J 5 bases; bases outside gene matches: 8. This CDR3 has 15 amino acids. Germline V gene lookup returns CDR1 SGDLS and CDR2 YYNGEE. CDR3 loop: CASSVEPHQGDEQYF. CDR3 sequence (DNA): TGTGCCAGCAGCGTAGAACCCCATCAGGGGGACGAGCAGTACTTC.

CDR3 sequence reads: CASSQDPGKNQPQHF. CDR3 nucleotide sequence: TGTGCCAGCAGCCAAGATCCGGGGAAAAATCAGCCCCAGCATTTT. J is TRBJ1-5 and V is TRBV3-1 (or the pseudogene TRBV3-2); no clear D gene. Germline-derived CDR1 and CDR2 are LGHDT and YNNKEL (reference sequence). V was shortened by 0 bases and J by 4 bases, with 10 bases between the two germline ends. The CDR3 covers 15 residues.

This clone has only one observation. The rearrangement joins TRBV19 to TRBJ2-7, with 7 bases identical to TRBD2. Trimming at V came to 9 bases and at J to 3 bases, leaving 5 bases not matched to a gene. The CDR3 is 12 residues long. Germline lookup yields CDR1 LNHDA and CDR2 SQIVND (reference sequence). CDR3: CASYGGGYEQYF. CDR3 nucleotides: TGTGCCAGCTATGGGGGGGGCTACGAGCAGTACTTC.

This chain joins TRBV2 and TRBJ1-2; D is perhaps TRBD1 (5 bases). Trimming removed 10 bases from V and 4 bases from J, with 10 bases in between. The CDR3 extends over 11 amino acids. Germline CDR1 is SNHLY and CDR2 is FYNNEI. CDR3 in amino acids: CAIRGGYGYTF. The CDR3 DNA follows: TGTGCCATCCGGGGGGGCTATGGCTACACCTTC.

The chain couples TRBV5-1 to TRBJ2-5; TRBD1 matches 8 bases. The CDR3 runs to 16 residues. Germline V lookup: CDR1 SGHRS, CDR2 YFSETQ. V trimming: 0 bases; J trimming: 5 bases; junction bases outside the gene matches: 9. The CDR3 sequence is CASSLADRGPGETQYF. DNA for the CDR3: TGCGCCAGCAGCTTGGCCGACAGGGGTCCCGGGGAGACCCAGTACTTC.

V usage is TRBV18 and J usage is TRBJ2-6; 7 bases fit TRBD1. This CDR3 comprises 18 residues. Germline CDR1 and CDR2: KGHSH and LQKENI. V lost 4 bases and J lost 0; bases outside the gene matches: 9. CDR3: CASSQLDRRTSGANVLTF. CDR3 in DNA: TGTGCCAGCTCACAGCTGGACAGGCGAACCTCTGGGGCCAACGTCCTGACTTTC.

The V and J genes are TRBV28 and TRBJ2-7; 8 bases map to TRBD1. Per the germline V gene, CDR1 is MDHEN and CDR2 is SYDVKM. With V trimmed by 8 bases and J by 4 bases, 7 bases remained unmatched. The CDR3 contains 13 residues. The CDR3 sequence: CASGQGSTYEQYF. The CDR3 DNA reads TGTGCCAGCGGACAGGGATCCACTTACGAGCAGTACTTC.

This clone was detected a few times. The chain has TRBV6-5 and TRBJ1-6; the match to TRBD1 covers 7 bases. V shed 11 bases and J 7 bases; nucleotides not matched to a gene: 8. Germline CDR1 is MNHEY and CDR2 is SVGAGI. CDR3 length: 13 amino acids. The CDR3 region has the DNA TGTGCCTCGGCAGGGACAGCCAATTCACCCCTCCACTTT. It specifies CASAGTANSPLHF.

The chain joins TRBV18 to TRBJ1-1, with TRBD1 matching over 8 bases. V shed 5 bases, J shed 1 base, and the junction held 12 bases outside the gene matches. CDR3 length: 17 residues. From germline, CDR1 is KGHSH and CDR2 LQKENI. CDR3 amino acids: CASSKGAGQGKNTEAFF. DNA for the CDR3: TGTGCCAGCTCAAAAGGGGCTGGACAGGGCAAGAACACTGAAGCTTTCTTT. The full variable domain, with the rest looked up from reference TRBV18 and TRBJ1-1, is NAGVMQNPRHLVRRRGQEARLRCSPMKGHSHVYWYRQLPEEGLKFMVYLQKENIIDESGMPKERFSAEFPKEGPSILRIQQVVRGDSAAYFCASSKGAGQGKNTEAFFGQGTRLTVV.

The gene calls are TRBV2 and TRBJ1-2; 8 positions match TRBD1. Germline assignment: CDR1 SNHLY and CDR2 FYNNEI. V was pared by 4 bases and J by 8 bases, with 6 bases of the junction left unmatched. The CDR3 consists of 13 residues. The CDR3 loop is CASSGQGAGGYTF. Written as DNA, the CDR3 is TGTGCCAGCAGTGGCCAGGGGGCAGGAGGCTACACCTTC.

V is TRBV6-5 and J is TRBJ2-7; D not resolved. Germline CDR1 MNHEY, CDR2 SVGAGI. This CDR3 is 13 amino acids long. Trimming took 5 bases from V and 3 from J, leaving 11 bases between them. CDR3 nucleotides: TGTGCCAGCAGTAGAGAGCCGGGCTACGAGCAGTACTTC. Its protein is CASSREPGYEQYF.

J is TRBJ2-5 and V is TRBV24-1; D not resolved. Deletions cut 4 bases from V and 9 bases from J, with 20 bases between. Germline CDR1 KGHDR, CDR2 SFDVKD. The CDR3 loop spans 15 amino acids. CDR3 sequence: CATSDSRRGNSAQYF. The CDR3 coding sequence is TGTGCCACCAGTGACTCAAGAAGAGGTAACTCGGCCCAGTACTTC.

This CDR3 reads CASSKGSGSSYNSPLHF. CDR3 coding DNA: TGTGCCAGCAGCAAAGGGAGTGGGAGCTCCTATAATTCACCCCTCCACTTT. This chain connects TRBV21-1 to TRBJ1-6. TRBV21-1 is annotated as a pseudogene. The CDR3 spans 17 residues.

About this clone: The sample contains more than one DNA sequence encoding this CDR3. CDR3 protein: CASSLTVNTEAFF. The CDR3 DNA follows: TGTGCCAGCAGTTTAACGGTGAACACTGAAGCTTTCTTT. V and J are TRBV11-3 and TRBJ1-1; the D is unclear. Germline V gene data show CDR1 as SGHNT and CDR2 as YENEEA. V was cut by 6 bases and J by 0 bases, with 8 bases left in between. The CDR3 totals 13 residues.

A single count supports this clone. V gene TRBV6-6 combines with J gene TRBJ1-1, with 7 positions matching TRBD1. The CDR3 length is 13 residues. Germline V gives CDR1 MNHNY, CDR2 SVGAGI (reference sequence). The V and J ends lost 2 bases and 6 bases, in that order; junction bases with no gene match: 3. The chain's CDR3 is CASSYGQGAEAFF. CDR3 coding DNA: TGTGCCAGCAGTTACGGGCAGGGGGCTGAAGCTTTCTTT.